The present entry profiles one T cell receptor beta chain with its context. The sample belongs to a study of blood T cell repertoires in COVID-19. Study overall: Acute-phase and convalescent COVID-19 samples originated in the United States, Italy and Spain. Sources were T cells, B-cell-depleted T cells, or PBMCs; the material itself was cDNA or gDNA.

Per the germline V gene, CDR1 is SGHNT and CDR2 is YENEEA. This CDR3 region has 14 residues. The ends lost 5 bases at V and 7 bases at J; junction bases unmatched: 8. Source study methods: Reference gene primer amplification yielded estimated nucleated cell counts. Sequencing was performed with immunoSEQ multiplex PCR; in TCRdb, only in-frame clones are kept and a portion is missing. The V and J calls and clone size were taken over from that table, and D and trimming were inferred from the DNA. The sample shows 190,000 or so clones, over 70% of them seen only once. This TCR came from a man in his fifties or sixties with active or convalescent COVID-19. The J gene is TRBJ2-1, the V gene TRBV11-3; 7 nucleotides match TRBD1. The sequencing sample was made of peripheral blood. The CDR3 region has the DNA TGTGCCAGCAGCCGGGACAGTCATACGAATGAGCAGTTCTTC. It translates to CASSRDSHTNEQFF.